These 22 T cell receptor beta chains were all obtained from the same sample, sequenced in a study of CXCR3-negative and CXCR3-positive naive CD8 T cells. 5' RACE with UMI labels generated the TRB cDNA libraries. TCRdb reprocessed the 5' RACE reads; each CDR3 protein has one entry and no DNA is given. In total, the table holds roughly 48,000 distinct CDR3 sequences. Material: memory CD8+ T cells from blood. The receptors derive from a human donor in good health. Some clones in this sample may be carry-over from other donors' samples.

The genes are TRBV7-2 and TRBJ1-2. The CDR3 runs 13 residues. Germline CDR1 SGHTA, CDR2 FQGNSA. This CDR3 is CASSVVLRSGYTF.

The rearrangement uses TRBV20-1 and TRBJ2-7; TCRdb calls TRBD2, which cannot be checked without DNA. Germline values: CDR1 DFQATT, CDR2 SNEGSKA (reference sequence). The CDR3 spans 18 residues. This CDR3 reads CSALPPPGSAGGGYEQYF.

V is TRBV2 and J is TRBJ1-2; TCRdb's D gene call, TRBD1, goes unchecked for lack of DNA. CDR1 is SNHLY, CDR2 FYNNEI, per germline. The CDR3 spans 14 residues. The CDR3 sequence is CAILGHLPNYGYTF.

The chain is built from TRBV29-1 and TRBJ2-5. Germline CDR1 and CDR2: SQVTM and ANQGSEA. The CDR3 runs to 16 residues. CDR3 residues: CSVEDPLDLTGETQYF.

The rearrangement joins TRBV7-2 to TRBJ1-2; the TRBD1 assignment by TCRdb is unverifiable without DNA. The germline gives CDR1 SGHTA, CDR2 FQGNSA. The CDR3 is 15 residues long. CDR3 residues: CASNRDRLDNYGYTF.

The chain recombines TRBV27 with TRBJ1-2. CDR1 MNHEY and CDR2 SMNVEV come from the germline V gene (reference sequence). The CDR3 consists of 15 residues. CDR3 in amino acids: CASSRRGAGNYGYTF.

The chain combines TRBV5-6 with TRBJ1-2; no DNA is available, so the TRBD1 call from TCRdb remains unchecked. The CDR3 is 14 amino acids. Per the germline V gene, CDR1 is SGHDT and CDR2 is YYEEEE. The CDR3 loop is CASSAGTGRHGYTF.

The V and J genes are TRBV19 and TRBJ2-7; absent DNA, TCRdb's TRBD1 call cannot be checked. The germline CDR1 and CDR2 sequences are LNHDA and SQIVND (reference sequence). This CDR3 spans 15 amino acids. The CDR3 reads CASSSLGNPGDEQYF.

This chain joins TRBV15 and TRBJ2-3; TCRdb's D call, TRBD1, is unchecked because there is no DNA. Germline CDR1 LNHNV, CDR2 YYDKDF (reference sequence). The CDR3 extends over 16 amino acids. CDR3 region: CATSPLGGTSTDTQYF.

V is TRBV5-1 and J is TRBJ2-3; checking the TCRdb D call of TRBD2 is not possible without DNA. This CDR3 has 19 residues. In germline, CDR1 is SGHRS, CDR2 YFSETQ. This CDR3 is CASSLDAAGGSVGTDTQYF.

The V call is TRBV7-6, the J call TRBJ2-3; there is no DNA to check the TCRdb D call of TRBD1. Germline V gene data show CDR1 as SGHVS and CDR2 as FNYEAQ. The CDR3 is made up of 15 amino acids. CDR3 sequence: CASSSRQGSTDTQYF.

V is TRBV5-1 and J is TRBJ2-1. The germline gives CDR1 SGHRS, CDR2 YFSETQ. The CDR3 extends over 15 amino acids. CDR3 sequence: CASTVSGSSYNEQFF. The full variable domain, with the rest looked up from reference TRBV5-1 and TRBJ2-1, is KAGVTQTPRYLIKTRGQQVTLSCSPISGHRSVSWYQQTPGQGLQFLFEYFSETQRNKGNFPGRFSGRQFSNSRSEMNVSTLELGDSALYLCASTVSGSSYNEQFFGPGTRLTVL.

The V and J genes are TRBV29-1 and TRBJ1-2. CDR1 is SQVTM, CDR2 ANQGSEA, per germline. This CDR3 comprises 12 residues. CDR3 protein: CSVEDWEGGYTF.

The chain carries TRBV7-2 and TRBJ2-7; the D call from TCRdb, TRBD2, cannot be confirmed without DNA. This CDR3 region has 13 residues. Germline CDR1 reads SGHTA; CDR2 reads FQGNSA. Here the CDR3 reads CASSLGETYEQYF.

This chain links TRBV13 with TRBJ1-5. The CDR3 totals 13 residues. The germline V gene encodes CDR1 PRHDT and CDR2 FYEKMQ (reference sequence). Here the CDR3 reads CASSLGPNQPQHF.

The CDR3 protein is CAIRRQTGNYEQYF. The chain uses TRBV10-3 and TRBJ2-7. The CDR3 contains 14 residues. In germline, CDR1 is ENHRY, CDR2 SYGVKD.

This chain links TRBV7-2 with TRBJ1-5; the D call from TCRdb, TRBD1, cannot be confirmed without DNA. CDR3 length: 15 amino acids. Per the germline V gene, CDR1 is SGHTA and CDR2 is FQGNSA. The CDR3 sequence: CASSLAGDSYQPQHF.

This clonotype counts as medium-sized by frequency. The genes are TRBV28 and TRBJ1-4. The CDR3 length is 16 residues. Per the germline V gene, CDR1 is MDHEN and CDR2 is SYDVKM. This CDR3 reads CASSPSYGVGSEKLFF.

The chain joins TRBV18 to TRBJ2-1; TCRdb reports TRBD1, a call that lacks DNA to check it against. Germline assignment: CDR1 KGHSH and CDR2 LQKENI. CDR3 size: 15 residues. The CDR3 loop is CASADGGQGYNEQFF.

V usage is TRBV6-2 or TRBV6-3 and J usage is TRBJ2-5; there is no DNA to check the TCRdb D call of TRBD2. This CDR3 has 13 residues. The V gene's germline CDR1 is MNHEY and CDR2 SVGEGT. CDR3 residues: CASRLAGGETQYF.

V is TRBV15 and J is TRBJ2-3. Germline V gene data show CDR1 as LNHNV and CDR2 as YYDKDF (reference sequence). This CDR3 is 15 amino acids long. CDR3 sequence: CATSRDPIGTDTQYF.

This CDR3 is CASSLGQVNTEAFF. The gene calls are TRBV12-3 or TRBV12-4 and TRBJ1-1; TCRdb outputs TRBD1, but without DNA this stays unchecked. The CDR3 sequence is 14 residues long.